Listed below are T cell receptor beta chains from one sample, sequenced in a study of beta chain features in type 1 diabetes. Repertoires were generated with immunoSEQ multiplex PCR, while TCRdb's copy carries only in-frame clones and drops some. The sample holds fewer than 900,000 clones, roughly 16% seen once. The sequencing input was naive CD4+ T cells from blood. Receptors were obtained from a woman aged 18-29 years in good health. CDR3s include the opening cysteine and the closing phenylalanine or tryptophan. A D gene is named only where the DNA matches it firmly. The size entry is marked missing in some rows and otherwise reads once, few, many or a size class.

size	V	D	J	DNA	CDR3
few	TRBV25-1	TRBD2	TRBJ2-1	TGTGCCAGCAGTAAGATCGTCCTAGCGGGAGACGGGATTGAGCAGTTCTTC	CASSKIVLAGDGIEQFF
few	TRBV5-1	-	TRBJ2-5	TGCGCCAGCAGCTTGGGACTGTACCAAGAGACCCAGTACTTC	CASSLGLYQETQYF
few	TRBV21-1	-	TRBJ2-5	TGTGCCAGCAGCCCACGCCGGGACAGAAGGGAGAAAGAGACCCAGTACTTC	CASSPRRDRREKETQYF
few	TRBV7-2	-	TRBJ2-7	TGTGCCAGTGGGAGGAACTCCTACGAGCAGTACTTC	CASGRNSYEQYF
few	TRBV5-4	TRBD2	TRBJ2-7	TGTGCCAGCAGCGATATGACCGGGACTAGTAGCGACGAGCAGTACTTC	CASSDMTGTSSDEQYF
-	TRBV15	-	TRBJ2-7	TGTGCCACCAAGCAGGGTCCCGAAGGCGAGCAGTACTTC	CATKQGPEGEQYF
-	TRBV11-2	-	TRBJ2-1	TGTGCCAGCAGCAGGGGACCCCACGACTACAATGAGCAGTTCTTC	CASSRGPHDYNEQFF
-	TRBV28	-	TRBJ2-2	TGTGCCAGCAGCCGGGGACGGACGAACACCGGGGAGCTGTTTTTT	CASSRGRTNTGELFF
few	TRBV5-1	-	TRBJ1-4	TGCGCCAGCAGCCAGGGGTCCTCGGCAACTAATGAAAAACTGTTTTTT	CASSQGSSATNEKLFF
few	TRBV6-6	TRBD2	TRBJ2-1	TGTGCCAGCAGTTTCGGGACTAGCGGGAATAATGAGCAGTTCTTC	CASSFGTSGNNEQFF
-	TRBV5-1	-	TRBJ1-2	TGCGCCAGCAGCTTATCGCAGGGTAATAGGGGCTACACCTTC	CASSLSQGNRGYTF
few	TRBV28	-	TRBJ1-1	TGTGCCAGCAGAGGGGGAGGTACTGAAGCTTTCTTT	CASRGGGTEAFF
-	TRBV5-5	TRBD2	TRBJ2-1	TGTGCCAGCAGCTTGGGACTAGCGGGAAATAACAATGAGCAGTTCTTC	CASSLGLAGNNNEQFF
few	TRBV28	TRBD2	TRBJ2-7	TGTGCCAGCAGTCACCGGGACTATTCCTACGAGCAGTACTTC	CASSHRDYSYEQYF
-	TRBV6-1	-	TRBJ1-5	TGTGCCAGCAGTGGCAGGGAGGATCAGCCCCAGCATTTT	CASSGREDQPQHF
-	TRBV6-4	-	TRBJ2-7	TGTGCCAGCAGCCACCGCACTGTGGAAGACTACGAGCAGTACTTC	CASSHRTVEDYEQYF
-	TRBV19	-	TRBJ2-1	TGTGCCAGTAGTCGGCTAGCCTTTGACGCCTACAATGAGCAGTTCTTC	CASSRLAFDAYNEQFF